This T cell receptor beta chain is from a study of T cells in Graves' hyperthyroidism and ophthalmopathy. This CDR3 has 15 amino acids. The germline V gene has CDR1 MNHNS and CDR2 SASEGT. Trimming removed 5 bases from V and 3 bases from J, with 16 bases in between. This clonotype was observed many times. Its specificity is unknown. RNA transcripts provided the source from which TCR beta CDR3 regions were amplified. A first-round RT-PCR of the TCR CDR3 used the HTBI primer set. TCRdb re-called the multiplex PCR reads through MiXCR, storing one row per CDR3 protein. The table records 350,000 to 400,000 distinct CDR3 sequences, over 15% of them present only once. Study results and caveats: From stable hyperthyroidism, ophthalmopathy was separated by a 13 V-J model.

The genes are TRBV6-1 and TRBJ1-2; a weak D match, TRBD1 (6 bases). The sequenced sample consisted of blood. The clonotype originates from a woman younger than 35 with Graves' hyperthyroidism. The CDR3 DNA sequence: TGTGCCAGCAGTCCCGCCGGGGGGCTAGACTATGGCTACACCTTC. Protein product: CASSPAGGLDYGYTF.